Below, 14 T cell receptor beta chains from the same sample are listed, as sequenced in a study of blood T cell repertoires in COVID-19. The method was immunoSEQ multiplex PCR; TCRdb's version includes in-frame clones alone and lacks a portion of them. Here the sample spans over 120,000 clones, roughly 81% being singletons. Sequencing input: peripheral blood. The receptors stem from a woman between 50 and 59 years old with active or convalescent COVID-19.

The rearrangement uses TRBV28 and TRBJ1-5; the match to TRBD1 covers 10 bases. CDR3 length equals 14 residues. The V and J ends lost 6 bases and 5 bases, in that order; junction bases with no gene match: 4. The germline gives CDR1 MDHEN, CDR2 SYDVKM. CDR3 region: CASRSGQGDQPQHF. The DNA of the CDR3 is TGTGCCAGCAGAAGCGGACAGGGGGATCAGCCCCAGCATTTT.

In DNA, the CDR3 is TGTGCCAGCAGCTTAGTCTCCAGGGGGCCTAACTATAATTCACCCCTCCACTTT. Translated, it gives CASSLVSRGPNYNSPLHF. The chain combines TRBV7-8 with TRBJ1-6; the match to TRBD1 covers 8 bases. Looked up from germline, CDR1 is SGHVS and CDR2 is FQNEAQ. The CDR3 spans 18 residues. Trimming cost V 1 base and J 3 bases; bases outside gene matches: 8.

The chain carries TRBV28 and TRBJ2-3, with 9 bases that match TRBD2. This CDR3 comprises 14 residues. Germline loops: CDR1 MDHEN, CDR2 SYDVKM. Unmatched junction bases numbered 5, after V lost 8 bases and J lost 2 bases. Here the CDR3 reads CASQTSGVTDTQYF. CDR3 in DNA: TGTGCCAGCCAGACTAGCGGTGTCACAGATACGCAGTATTTT.

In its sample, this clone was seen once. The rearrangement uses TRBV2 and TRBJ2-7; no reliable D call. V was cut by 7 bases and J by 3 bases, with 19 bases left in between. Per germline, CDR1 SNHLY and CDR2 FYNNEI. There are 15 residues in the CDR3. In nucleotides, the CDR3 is TGTGCCAGCACCCCGGCTCGACAAGCAATCTACGAGCAGTACTTC. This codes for CASTPARQAIYEQYF.

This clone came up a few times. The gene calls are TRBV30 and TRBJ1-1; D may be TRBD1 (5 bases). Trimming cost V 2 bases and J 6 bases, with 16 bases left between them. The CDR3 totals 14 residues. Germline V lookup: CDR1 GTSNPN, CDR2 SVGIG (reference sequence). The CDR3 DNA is TGTGCCTGGAGTTACGGGGAGGGGATGGCTGAAGCTTTCTTT. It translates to CAWSYGEGMAEAFF.

The CDR3 loop reads CSVGTSGTGELFF. CDR3 DNA sequence: TGCAGCGTTGGGACCTCGGGGACCGGGGAGCTGTTTTTT. The chain is built from TRBV29-1 and TRBJ2-2; D perhaps matches TRBD2 (5 bases). This CDR3 is built from 13 residues. The V end lost 4 bases, the J end lost 5 bases, and 11 bases lay between the germline ends. Looked up from germline, CDR1 is SQVTM and CDR2 is ANQGSEA.

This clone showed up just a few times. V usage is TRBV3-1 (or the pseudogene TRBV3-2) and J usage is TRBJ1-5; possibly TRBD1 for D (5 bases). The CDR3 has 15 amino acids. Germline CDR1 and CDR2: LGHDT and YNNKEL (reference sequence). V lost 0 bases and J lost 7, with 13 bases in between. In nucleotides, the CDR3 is TGTGCCAGCAGCCAAGATCTCGCCCAGGGACAGCCCCAGCATTTT. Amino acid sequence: CASSQDLAQGQPQHF.

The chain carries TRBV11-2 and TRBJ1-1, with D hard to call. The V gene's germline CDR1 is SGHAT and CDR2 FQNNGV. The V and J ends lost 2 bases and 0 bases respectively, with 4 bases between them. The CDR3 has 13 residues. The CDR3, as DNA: TGTGCCAGCAGCTTACAGATGAACACTGAAGCTTTCTTT. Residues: CASSLQMNTEAFF. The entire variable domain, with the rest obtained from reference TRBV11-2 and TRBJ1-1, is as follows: EAGVAQSPRYKIIEKRQSVAFWCNPISGHATLYWYQQILGQGPKLLIQFQNNGVVDDSQLPKDRFSAERLKGVDSTLKIQPAKLEDSAVYLCASSLQMNTEAFFGQGTRLTVV.

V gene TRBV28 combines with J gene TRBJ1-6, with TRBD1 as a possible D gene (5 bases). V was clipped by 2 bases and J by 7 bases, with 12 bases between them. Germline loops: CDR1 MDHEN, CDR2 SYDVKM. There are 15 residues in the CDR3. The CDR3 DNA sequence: TGTGCCAGCAGTTTACCAGGGTCCAGGAATTCACCCCTCCACTTT. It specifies CASSLPGSRNSPLHF.

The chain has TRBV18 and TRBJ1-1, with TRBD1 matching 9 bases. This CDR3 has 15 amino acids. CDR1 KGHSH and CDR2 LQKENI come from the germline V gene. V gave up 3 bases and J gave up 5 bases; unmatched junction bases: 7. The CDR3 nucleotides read TGTGCCAGCTCACCGTTCGGACAGGGGAAGACTGAAGCTTTCTTT. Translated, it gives CASSPFGQGKTEAFF. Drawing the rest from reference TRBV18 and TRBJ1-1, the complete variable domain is NAGVMQNPRHLVRRRGQEARLRCSPMKGHSHVYWYRQLPEEGLKFMVYLQKENIIDESGMPKERFSAEFPKEGPSILRIQQVVRGDSAAYFCASSPFGQGKTEAFFGQGTRLTVV.

The CDR3 DNA sequence: TGTGCCAGTAGTAGGGGACAGGGGAGCTCCTACGAGCAGTACTTC. Its translation: CASSRGQGSSYEQYF. The V and J genes are TRBV19 and TRBJ2-7; TRBD1 agrees at 10 bases. The CDR3 has 15 amino acids. Germline loops: CDR1 LNHDA, CDR2 SQIVND (reference sequence). V lost 4 bases, J lost 0 bases, and 3 bases stayed unmatched.

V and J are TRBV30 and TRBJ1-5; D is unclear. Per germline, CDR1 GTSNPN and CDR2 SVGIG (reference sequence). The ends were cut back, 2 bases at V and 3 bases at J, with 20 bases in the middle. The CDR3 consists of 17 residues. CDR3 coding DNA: TGTGCCTGGAGTAAGGTGAGGAGGCAAGCAGACAATCAGCCCCAGCATTTT. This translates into CAWSKVRRQADNQPQHF.

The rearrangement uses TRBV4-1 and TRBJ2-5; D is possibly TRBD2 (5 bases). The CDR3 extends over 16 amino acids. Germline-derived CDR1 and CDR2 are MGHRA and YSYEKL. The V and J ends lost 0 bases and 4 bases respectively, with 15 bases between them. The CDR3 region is CASSQESQREIETQYF. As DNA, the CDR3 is TGCGCCAGCAGCCAAGAGAGTCAGAGGGAGATAGAGACCCAGTACTTC.

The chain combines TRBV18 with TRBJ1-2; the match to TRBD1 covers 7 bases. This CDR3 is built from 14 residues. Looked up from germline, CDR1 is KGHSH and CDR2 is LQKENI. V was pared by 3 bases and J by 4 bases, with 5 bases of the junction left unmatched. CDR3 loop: CASSPKQGLYGYTF. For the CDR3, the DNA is TGTGCCAGCTCACCCAAACAGGGGCTCTATGGCTACACCTTC.